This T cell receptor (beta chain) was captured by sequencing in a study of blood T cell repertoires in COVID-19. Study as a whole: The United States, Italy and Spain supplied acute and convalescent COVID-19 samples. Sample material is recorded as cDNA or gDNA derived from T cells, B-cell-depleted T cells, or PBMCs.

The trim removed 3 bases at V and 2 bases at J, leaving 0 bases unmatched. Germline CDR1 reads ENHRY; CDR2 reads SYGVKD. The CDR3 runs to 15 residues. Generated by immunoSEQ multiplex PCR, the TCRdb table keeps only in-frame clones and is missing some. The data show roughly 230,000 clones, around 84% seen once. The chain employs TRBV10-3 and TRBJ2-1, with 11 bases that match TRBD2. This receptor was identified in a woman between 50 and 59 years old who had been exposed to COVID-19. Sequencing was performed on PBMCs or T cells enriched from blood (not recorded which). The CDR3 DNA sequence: TGTGCCATCAGTGATAGCGGGGGGGCCTACAATGAGCAGTTCTTC. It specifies CAISDSGGAYNEQFF.